This T cell receptor (beta chain) stems from a study of CD8 T cells in ankylosing spondylitis. TCRdb ran MiXCR on the 5' RACE reads and lists one entry per CDR3 protein. The sample includes a few hundred thousand distinct CDR3 sequences, 15% to 20% of them seen just once. The CDR3 is 12 residues long. The germline gives CDR1 DFQATT, CDR2 SNEGSKA (reference sequence). V lost 3 bases, J lost 0 bases, and 6 bases lay in between. This clonotype has ten or more counts. Sequencing was carried out using blood, either unsorted or a sorted T cell fraction (not recorded which). The receptor was derived from a male donor with ankylosing spondylitis or in good health (not recorded which). The chain has TRBV20-1 and TRBJ2-7; D perhaps matches TRBD2 (6 bases). CDR3 in amino acids: CSASGSSYEQYF. The CDR3 nucleotides read TGCAGTGCTAGCGGGAGCTCCTACGAGCAGTACTTC.